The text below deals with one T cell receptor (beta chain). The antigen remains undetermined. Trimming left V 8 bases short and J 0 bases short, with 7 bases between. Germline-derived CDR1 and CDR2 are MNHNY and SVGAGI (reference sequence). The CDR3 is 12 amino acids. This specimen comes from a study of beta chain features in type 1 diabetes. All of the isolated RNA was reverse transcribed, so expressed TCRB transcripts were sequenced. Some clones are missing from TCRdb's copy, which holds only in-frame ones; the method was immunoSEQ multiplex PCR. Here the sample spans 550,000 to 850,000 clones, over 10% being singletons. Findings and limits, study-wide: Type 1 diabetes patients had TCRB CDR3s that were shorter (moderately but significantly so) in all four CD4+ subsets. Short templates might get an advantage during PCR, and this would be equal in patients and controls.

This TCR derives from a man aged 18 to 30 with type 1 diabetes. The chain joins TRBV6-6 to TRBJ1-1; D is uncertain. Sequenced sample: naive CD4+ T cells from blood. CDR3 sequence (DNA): TGTGCCAGCGCCAGGATGAACACTGAAGCTTTCTTT. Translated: CASARMNTEAFF.